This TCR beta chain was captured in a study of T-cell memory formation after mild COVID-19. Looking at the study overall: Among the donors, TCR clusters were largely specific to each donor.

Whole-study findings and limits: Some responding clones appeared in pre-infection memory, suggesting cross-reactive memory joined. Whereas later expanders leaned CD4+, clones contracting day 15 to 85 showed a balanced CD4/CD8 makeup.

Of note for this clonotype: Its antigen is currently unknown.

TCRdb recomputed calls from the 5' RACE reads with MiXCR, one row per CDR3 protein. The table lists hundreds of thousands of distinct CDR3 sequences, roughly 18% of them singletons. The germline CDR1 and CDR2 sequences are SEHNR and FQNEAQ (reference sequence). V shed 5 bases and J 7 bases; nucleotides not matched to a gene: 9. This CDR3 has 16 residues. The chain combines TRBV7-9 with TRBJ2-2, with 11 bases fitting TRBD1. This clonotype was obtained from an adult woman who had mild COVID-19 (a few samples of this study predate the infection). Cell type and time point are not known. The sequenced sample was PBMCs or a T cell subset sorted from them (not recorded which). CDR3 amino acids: CASSIGQGAIDGELFF. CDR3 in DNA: TGTGCCAGCAGCATCGGACAGGGGGCGATAGACGGGGAGCTGTTTTTT.